Shown below are 21 T cell receptor beta chains from a single sample sequenced in a study of identical twins. From the 5' RACE reads, TCRdb called clonotypes with MiXCR, one entry per CDR3 protein. The sample contains about 520,000 distinct CDR3 sequences, about 20% of which appear only once. These same data were also listed under a study on T cells expressing NK-cell markers.

The sample comprised CD4+ T cells sorted from blood. All receptors come from a woman between 18 and 29 years old in good health.

This chain uses TRBV6-1 with TRBJ2-7; D unresolved. Deletions cut 5 bases from V and 6 bases from J, with 14 bases between. The length of the CDR3 is 13 residues. Germline CDR1 and CDR2: MNHNS and SASEGT. The CDR3 nucleotides read TGTGCCAGCAGTCGGCCTTTGTTTGGCGAGCAGTACTTC. The encoded protein is CASSRPLFGEQYF.

This chain joins TRBV12-3 or TRBV12-4 and TRBJ2-5, with a weak D call TRBD1 (5 bases). This CDR3 spans 15 amino acids. The germline V and J ends were trimmed by 0 bases and 5 bases, with 13 bases remaining between them. In DNA, the CDR3 is TGTGCCAGCAGTTTAGCAGGGCAGGGCTACGAGACCCAGTACTTC. Translating it yields CASSLAGQGYETQYF.

The chain combines TRBV2 with TRBJ2-5; possible D gene TRBD2, 5 bases. The length of the CDR3 is 14 residues. Trimming left V 6 bases short and J 1 base short, with 12 bases between. Per the germline V gene, CDR1 is SNHLY and CDR2 is FYNNEI. This chain's CDR3 is CASRADRVQETQYF. The CDR3 nucleotides are TGTGCCAGCAGAGCGGATAGAGTCCAAGAGACCCAGTACTTC.

The V gene is TRBV3-1, the J gene TRBJ1-1; D perhaps matches TRBD1 (6 bases). Trimming stripped 3 bases from V and 11 bases from J, with 10 bases between. CDR1 LGHDT and CDR2 YNNKEL come from the germline V gene (reference sequence). The CDR3 is 11 residues long. The CDR3 reads CASSHAGDAFF. As DNA, the CDR3 is TGTGCCAGCAGCCATGCAGGGGATGCTTTCTTT.

The J gene is TRBJ2-1, the V gene TRBV18; D is uncertain. V was shortened by 6 bases and J by 7 bases, with 10 bases between the two germline ends. The length of the CDR3 is 12 residues. Germline CDR1 and CDR2: KGHSH and LQKENI. CDR3 DNA: TGTGCCAGCTCCCGCGGTGAGAATGAGCAGTTCTTC. Protein: CASSRGENEQFF.

V usage is TRBV9 and J usage is TRBJ1-4; D is undetermined. Deletions cut 2 bases from V and 7 bases from J, with 9 bases between. Looked up from germline, CDR1 is SGDLS and CDR2 is YYNGEE. The CDR3 runs to 13 residues. This CDR3 reads CASSVLFGEKLFF. The DNA for the CDR3 is TGTGCCAGCAGCGTCCTCTTCGGTGAAAAACTGTTTTTT.

J is TRBJ2-2 and V is TRBV12-3 or TRBV12-4, with D unresolved. The CDR3 contains 12 residues. V lost 5 bases to trimming and J lost 7 bases, with 8 bases between them. CDR3 in DNA: TGTGCCAGCAGTGCGACCGTCGGGGAGCTGTTTTTT. Translated: CASSATVGELFF.

This clonotype was counted between two and nine times. The chain employs TRBV6-1 and TRBJ2-6, with D possibly being TRBD2 (5 bases). CDR1 MNHNS and CDR2 SASEGT come from the germline V gene. The CDR3 covers 16 residues. Trimming cost V 6 bases and J 0 bases, with 12 bases left between them. The CDR3, as DNA: TGTGCCAGCAGCCGAACCAGCGGCTCTGGGGCCAACGTCCTGACTTTC. It translates to CASSRTSGSGANVLTF.

The CDR3, as DNA: TGTGCCAGCAGTTACTCGGGCAGTCAGGACAATGAGCAGTTCTTC. This codes for CASSYSGSQDNEQFF. The chain recombines TRBV6-5 with TRBJ2-1; D gene uncertain. V was shortened by 0 bases and J by 5 bases, with 11 bases between the two germline ends. This CDR3 has 15 residues. Germline lookup yields CDR1 MNHEY and CDR2 SVGAGI.

The chain recombines TRBV12-3 or TRBV12-4 with TRBJ2-5; D unresolved. The V and J ends lost 7 bases and 4 bases respectively, with 13 bases between them. The length of the CDR3 is 13 residues. Here the CDR3 DNA reads TGTGCCAGCACATCCCGGAGTTCAGAGACCCAGTACTTC. Its protein is CASTSRSSETQYF.

This clonotype was counted only a few times. This chain links TRBV29-1 with TRBJ2-7, with 7 bases fitting TRBD1. This CDR3 spans 14 amino acids. Germline lookup yields CDR1 SQVTM and CDR2 ANQGSEA. Trimming at V came to 7 bases and at J to 1 base, leaving 10 bases not matched to a gene. The CDR3 coding sequence is TGCAGCGAGGATTCTCGGGACAGATCCTACGAGCAGTACTTC. As protein: CSEDSRDRSYEQYF.

This chain connects TRBV12-3 or TRBV12-4 to TRBJ2-3; D not certain. The CDR3 has 12 amino acids. Trimming pared 3 bases from V and 4 bases from J, leaving 5 bases between. CDR3 sequence: CASSFLSDTQYF. The CDR3 coding sequence is TGTGCCAGCAGTTTTCTCTCAGATACGCAGTATTTT.

The rearrangement links TRBV20-1 to TRBJ2-7, with 10 bases fitting TRBD1. CDR1 DFQATT and CDR2 SNEGSKA come from the germline V gene (reference sequence). With V trimmed by 2 bases and J by 6 bases, 7 bases remained unmatched. This CDR3 is 14 amino acids long. The CDR3 here is CSARWDRGRREQYF. CDR3 nucleotide sequence: TGCAGTGCTAGATGGGACAGGGGTCGGCGCGAGCAGTACTTC.

This clonotype was detected ten times or more. This chain joins TRBV6-5 and TRBJ2-1, with TRBD2 matching 14 bases. Trimming at V came to 4 bases and at J to 13 bases, leaving 12 bases not matched to a gene. From germline, CDR1 is MNHEY and CDR2 SVGAGI. This CDR3 contains 16 residues. As DNA, the CDR3 is TGTGCCAGCAGTTCGACCCGACTAGCGGGAGGGCAACGTCAGTTCTTC. It translates to CASSSTRLAGGQRQFF.

This clonotype was seen more than once but under ten times. CDR3 protein: CASSLISGRGEQYF. The CDR3 DNA follows: TGTGCCAGCAGCTTAATTAGCGGGAGGGGTGAGCAGTACTTC. The rearrangement joins TRBV7-2 to TRBJ2-7, with TRBD2 matching 11 bases. CDR3 length: 14 residues. Germline loops: CDR1 SGHTA, CDR2 FQGNSA. V lost 2 bases to trimming and J lost 7 bases; unmatched junction nucleotides: 4.

This clonotype was observed many times. The chain couples TRBV20-1 to TRBJ2-5; D remains unclear. Germline CDR1 is DFQATT and CDR2 is SNEGSKA (reference sequence). The CDR3 spans 15 residues. The V gene lost 1 base and the J gene lost 1 base, with 13 bases spanning the gap. The CDR3 region is CSARALGAIQETQYF. Written as DNA, the CDR3 is TGCAGTGCTAGAGCCCTAGGCGCTATCCAAGAGACCCAGTACTTC.

The chain links TRBV10-3 to TRBJ2-1, with D possibly being TRBD1 or TRBD2 (5 bases each). V was cut by 6 bases and J by 7 bases, with 19 bases left in between. Germline assignment: CDR1 ENHRY and CDR2 SYGVKD. The CDR3 extends over 15 amino acids. The CDR3, as DNA: TGTGCCATCAGAGAACAGGAAGCGGTGCCTAATGAGCAGTTCTTC. This gives the protein CAIREQEAVPNEQFF.

This clonotype was seen a few times. J is TRBJ1-1 and V is TRBV10-3; weak D call: TRBD1 (6 bases). V lost 10 bases, J lost 4 bases, and 19 bases lay in between. The CDR3 is 14 amino acids. Per the germline V gene, CDR1 is ENHRY and CDR2 is SYGVKD. The CDR3 region is CATYPTGLGTEAFF. The CDR3 DNA is TGTGCCACTTACCCTACAGGGTTGGGCACTGAAGCTTTCTTT.

The chain joins TRBV5-1 to TRBJ1-2; no definite D call. The length of the CDR3 is 14 residues. Germline values: CDR1 SGHRS, CDR2 YFSETQ. Trimming stripped 4 bases from V and 4 bases from J, with 14 bases between. DNA for the CDR3: TGCGCCAGCAGCCCTTTTGGCGGGAGCTATGGCTACACCTTC. Its protein product is CASSPFGGSYGYTF.

The chain has TRBV7-8 and TRBJ2-7; unclear D gene. Trimming took 6 bases from V and 6 from J, leaving 15 bases between them. The CDR3 covers 13 residues. Germline-derived CDR1 and CDR2 are SGHVS and FQNEAQ. DNA of the CDR3: TGTGCCAGCAGACCGACCTCGGGTGTCGAGCAGTACTTC. Translated, it gives CASRPTSGVEQYF. Filled out from reference TRBV7-8 and TRBJ2-7, the complete variable domain reads GAGVSQSPRYKVAKRGQDVALRCDPISGHVSLFWYQQALGQGPEFLTYFQNEAQLDKSGLPSDRFFAERPEGSVSTLKIQRTQQEDSAVYLCASRPTSGVEQYFGPGTRLTVT.

The rearrangement joins TRBV6-4 to TRBJ2-3; the D gene is possibly TRBD2 (6 bases). The V end lost 8 bases, the J end lost 4 bases, and 16 bases lay between the germline ends. Germline assignment: CDR1 MRHNA and CDR2 SNTAGT. The CDR3 is made up of 14 amino acids. Written as DNA, the CDR3 is TGTGCCAGCGGAGGGACCCTTGAAGCAGATACGCAGTATTTT. It yields the protein CASGGTLEADTQYF.